Following are 5 T cell receptor beta chains from one sample sequenced in a study of cytomegalovirus exposure and HLA in healthy donors (dated by TCRdb to about 2017). Receptor libraries were prepared by the immunoSEQ multiplex PCR assay. For the multiplex PCR, a mixture combining 60 forward primers for TCR Vbeta segments and 13 reverse primers for TCR Jbeta segments was used. The source is immuneACCESS, and TCRdb retained only in-frame sequences with V and J called. Part of the clones is not carried over; for the studies checked, unresolved V genes explain less than half of this, and the remainder is unexplained. The sample has 200,000 to 250,000 clones on record, just over 75% of them singletons. The ten largest account for approximately 0.6% of the sample. The sequencing input was PBMCs. These receptors all stem from a man aged 18 to 29 in good health and CMV-seronegative.

This clone turned up a few times. The chain links TRBV19 to TRBJ1-1; 8 bases are shared with TRBD1. From germline, CDR1 is LNHDA and CDR2 SQIVND (reference sequence). The length of the CDR3 is 13 residues. V shed 4 bases and J 5 bases; nucleotides not matched to a gene: 3. The CDR3 coding sequence is TGTGCCAGTAGTAGGACAGGGAGGACTGAAGCTTTCTTT. Its protein product is CASSRTGRTEAFF.

In this sample, this clone turned up once. V usage is TRBV27 and J usage is TRBJ2-7; TRBD1 matches 9 bases. CDR3 size: 15 residues. Trimming at V came to 2 bases and at J to 5 bases, leaving 7 bases not matched to a gene. Germline assignment: CDR1 MNHEY and CDR2 SMNVEV (reference sequence). CDR3 in amino acids: CASSLNRDRVHEQYF. In DNA form, the CDR3 reads TGTGCCAGCAGTTTAAACCGGGACAGGGTCCACGAGCAGTACTTC.

CDR3 sequence: CASSLWPSSYEQYF. DNA for the CDR3: TGTGCCAGCAGCTTGTGGCCGTCTTCCTACGAGCAGTACTTC. This rearrangement joins TRBV5-6 to TRBJ2-7; D uncertain. The CDR3 totals 14 residues. The germline CDR1 and CDR2 sequences are SGHDT and YYEEEE. V lost 1 base to trimming and J lost 1 base, with 9 bases between them. The whole variable domain, filled in from reference TRBV5-6 and TRBJ2-7, reads DAGVTQSPTHLIKTRGQQVTLRCSPKSGHDTVSWYQQALGQGPQFIFQYYEEEERQRGNFPDRFSGHQFPNYSSELNVNALLLGDSALYLCASSLWPSSYEQYFGPGTRLTVT.

This clone turned up a few times. J is TRBJ1-4 and V is TRBV5-8; D perhaps matches TRBD1 (5 bases). This CDR3 is 13 amino acids long. Germline loops: CDR1 SGHTS, CDR2 YDEGEE. Trimming left V 1 base short and J 5 bases short, with 6 bases between. CDR3 protein: CASSLNRNEKLFF. CDR3 coding DNA: TGTGCCAGCAGCTTGAACAGGAATGAAAAACTGTTTTTT.

CDR3 nucleotides: TGTGCCAGCAGCCCAGAACCGCGGAACTACGAGCAGTACTTC. This encodes CASSPEPRNYEQYF. The chain recombines TRBV7-9 with TRBJ2-7; D is undetermined. The CDR3 spans 14 residues. Germline V lookup: CDR1 SEHNR, CDR2 FQNEAQ (reference sequence). V was pared by 5 bases and J by 3 bases, with 14 bases between.